The sequence of this TCR beta chain was determined in a study of identical twins. TCRdb re-derived calls from the 5' RACE reads in MiXCR, one entry per CDR3 protein. The sample lists under 350,000 distinct CDR3 sequences, 7.5% to 9.5% seen once, with roughly 7% in the top ten. A note on this clonotype: Its specificity is not known.

Each donor (without exception) was a healthy Caucasian. Study-wide points: Twins shared beta out-of-frame sequences in excess, but this excess was weaker.

These data were also filed under a second study, of yellow fever vaccine responses in identical twins.

The sequence derives from a woman between 18 and 30 years old in good health. Sequenced sample: CD8+ T cells sorted from blood.

CDR3 sequence (DNA): TGTGCCAGCAGCTCCGGACACAATGAGCAGTTCTTC. Amino acid sequence: CASSSGHNEQFF. The genes are TRBV7-9 and TRBJ2-1; D not resolved. CDR1 SEHNR and CDR2 FQNEAQ come from the germline V gene (reference sequence). V gave up 4 bases and J gave up 5 bases, with 6 bases separating them. The CDR3 totals 12 residues.